This is a list of T cell receptor beta chains from one sample in a study of blood T cell repertoires in COVID-19. Repertoires were generated with immunoSEQ multiplex PCR, while TCRdb's copy carries only in-frame clones and drops some. Seen here are roughly 180,000 clones, roughly 81% observed once, and the top ten hold 5.4%. Specimen: peripheral blood. The receptors shown here come from a woman between 45 and 65 years old with COVID-19, enrolled during active disease. Both conserved end residues are trimmed from each CDR3.

>TRBV5-4|TRBJ2-5
ASRQDMRGAGETQY
>TRBV13|TRBJ2-3
ASSLDGGSTDTQY
>TRBV9|TRBJ1-2
ASSVTSGTGLFGYT
>TRBV14|TRBJ1-1
ASSPYGDLNTEAF
>TRBV13|TRBJ1-2
ASSFGSLRGGNYGYT
>TRBV18|TRBJ2-3
ASSPLQGNTDTQY
>TRBV6-2/TRBV6-3|TRBJ1-5
ASSTIQGASGPQH
>TRBV27|TRBJ2-7
ASRRDRGLWEQY
>TRBV19|TRBJ2-5
ASSIDHQETQY
>TRBV15|TRBJ1-5
ATSRAPGGYYSNQPQH
>TRBV5-4|TRBJ2-5
ASSLVVLGGGETQY
>TRBV4-2|TRBJ2-2
ASSQDSLVAGPGELF
>TRBV10-3|TRBJ1-3
AISDNPGQAGNTIY
>TRBV5-5|TRBJ1-5
ASSLVAGGGNQPQH
>TRBV5-6|TRBJ1-6
ASSVGTGYNSPLH
>TRBV5-3|TRBJ1-5
ARSLGPDSLNQPQH
>TRBV12-3/TRBV12-4|TRBJ1-1
ASSLAREAF
>TRBV4-1|TRBJ1-5
ASSQSGASNQPQH
>TRBV9|TRBJ2-7
ASSVAVESEQY
>TRBV19|TRBJ1-1
ASSIGQGTEAF
>TRBV11-3|TRBJ2-7
ASSLAGGPYEQY
>TRBV10-1|TRBJ2-7
ASSEHRDSCHEQY
>TRBV12-5|TRBJ2-1
ASERGGPEGNEQF
>TRBV9|TRBJ2-2
ASSVGRSNTGELF
>TRBV5-1|TRBJ1-4
ASSQGGQTSTNEKLF
>TRBV30|TRBJ1-5
AWRGVRHYSNQPQH
>TRBV25-1|TRBJ2-3
ASSDSFTDTQY